This T cell receptor (beta chain) was sequenced for a study of blood T cell repertoires in COVID-19. As handled by the study authors: The assay estimated nucleated cells by amplifying reference gene primers. Sequencing was performed with immunoSEQ multiplex PCR; in TCRdb, only in-frame clones are kept and a portion is missing. For V, J and clone size, that table is used; D and trimming come from the DNA. Here the sample spans a few hundred thousand clones, 80% to 90% being singletons. Self-reported history from a screening survey and questionnaire set each donor's cohort. Participants classified as exposed had met a COVID-19 case within 2 weeks before study entry. V shed 6 bases and J shed 7 bases, with 9 bases lying between them. CDR3 length: 12 residues. Germline CDR1 and CDR2: SGHDN and FVKESK.

The chain uses TRBV14 and TRBJ2-2; tentative D call: TRBD1 (5 bases). The sequenced sample consisted of PBMCs or T cells enriched from blood (not recorded which). This receptor was identified in a woman between 45 and 60 years old who had been exposed to COVID-19. The CDR3 nucleotides are TGTGCCAGCAGTTTACAGGTCGGGGAGCTGTTTTTT. Translation: CASSLQVGELFF.